These 7 T cell receptor beta chains originate from one sample sequenced in a study of cytomegalovirus exposure and HLA in healthy donors. This PCR relied on a set of 60 Vbeta primers and 13 Jbeta primers. This table comes from immunoSEQ multiplex PCR, and its TCRdb copy is limited to in-frame clones, with some not included. The data show about 78,000 clones, with approximately 72% seen just once and 11% held by the top ten. The specimen was PBMCs. These receptors were taken from a woman aged 35 to 49 in good health and CMV-seropositive.

V is TRBV7-6 and J is TRBJ2-7; tentatively, D is TRBD1 (5 bases). V was pared by 1 base and J by 0 bases, with 10 bases between. Germline V CDR1 and CDR2: SGHVS, FNYEAQ. This CDR3 comprises 15 residues. CDR3 region: CASSLETASSYEQYF. The DNA of the CDR3 is TGTGCCAGCAGCTTAGAGACAGCGAGCTCCTACGAGCAGTACTTC. Full variable domain (outside the CDR3, taken from reference TRBV7-6 and TRBJ2-7): GAGVSQSPRYKVTKRGQDVALRCDPISGHVSLYWYRQALGQGPEFLTYFNYEAQQDKSGLPNDRFSAERPEGSISTLTIQRTEQRDSAMYRCASSLETASSYEQYFGPGTRLTVT.

The chain uses TRBV4-1 and TRBJ2-3; 10 nucleotides agree with TRBD2. This CDR3 region has 16 residues. Germline CDR1 reads MGHRA; CDR2 reads YSYEKL. Germline trimming cut 4 bases from V and 12 bases from J; bases unmatched to any gene: 16. CDR3 DNA sequence: TGCGCCAGCAGCCCAGGTTCAGCGGGGGGGGATTTCGGCCAGTATTTT. Translated, it gives CASSPGSAGGDFGQYF.

This chain joins TRBV30 and TRBJ2-1; the D is unclear. Per the germline V gene, CDR1 is GTSNPN and CDR2 is SVGIG (reference sequence). This CDR3 is built from 16 residues. The V end lost 3 bases, the J end lost 0 bases, and 15 bases lay between the germline ends. The CDR3 sequence: CAWRVAWSSSYNEQFF. CDR3 sequence (DNA): TGTGCCTGGAGGGTGGCGTGGAGTAGCTCCTACAATGAGCAGTTCTTC.

The sample holds a few counts of this clone. J is TRBJ2-7 and V is TRBV5-1; weak D call: TRBD1 (6 bases). Trimming took off 4 bases at V and 4 bases at J, with 15 bases between the two ends. The CDR3 sequence is 14 residues long. Per germline, CDR1 SGHRS and CDR2 YFSETQ. CDR3 residues: CASSVSGQIYEQYF. CDR3 in DNA: TGCGCCAGCAGCGTTTCCGGACAGATTTACGAGCAGTACTTC.

This chain connects TRBV30 to TRBJ2-5; D possibly corresponds to TRBD2 (6 bases). CDR3 length: 13 residues. From germline, CDR1 is GTSNPN and CDR2 SVGIG (reference sequence). Between the trimmed V and J ends, which lost 1 base and 5 bases, there was a span of 11 bases. CDR3 protein: CAWSGVGRETQYF. The CDR3, as DNA: TGTGCCTGGAGTGGGGTGGGGAGGGAGACCCAGTACTTC.

The genes are TRBV6-1 and TRBJ1-5; D might be TRBD1 (5 bases). V dropped 10 bases and J dropped 4 bases, with 14 bases sitting between them. This CDR3 is 13 amino acids long. Germline V gene lookup returns CDR1 MNHNS and CDR2 SASEGT. Here the CDR3 DNA reads TGTGCCATATCGACAGCTACAAATCAGCCCCAGCATTTT. Protein sequence: CAISTATNQPQHF.

The chain links TRBV28 to TRBJ1-1; 9 bases map to TRBD1. The J segment lost 1 base and the V segment lost 6 bases, leaving 6 bases of the junction unmatched. The CDR3 consists of 15 residues. Per the germline V gene, CDR1 is MDHEN and CDR2 is SYDVKM. DNA of the CDR3: TGTGCCAGCAGCCTTTGGACAGGGGAGAACACTGAAGCTTTCTTT. Translated, it gives CASSLWTGENTEAFF.